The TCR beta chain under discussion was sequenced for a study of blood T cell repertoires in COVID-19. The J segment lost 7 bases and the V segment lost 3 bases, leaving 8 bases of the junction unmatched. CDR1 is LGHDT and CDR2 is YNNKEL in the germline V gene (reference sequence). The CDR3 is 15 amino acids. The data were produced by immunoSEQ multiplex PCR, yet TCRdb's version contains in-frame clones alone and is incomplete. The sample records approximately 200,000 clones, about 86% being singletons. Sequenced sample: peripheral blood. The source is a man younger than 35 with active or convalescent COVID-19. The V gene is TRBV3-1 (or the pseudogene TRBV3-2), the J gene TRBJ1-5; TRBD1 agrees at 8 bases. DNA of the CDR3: TGTGCCAGCAGCCAGGCTCAGGGGGCGCGACAGCCCCAGCATTTT. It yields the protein CASSQAQGARQPQHF.